Shown below are 22 T cell receptor beta chains from a single sample sequenced in a study of cytomegalovirus exposure and HLA in healthy donors. The repertoire was sequenced with immunoSEQ multiplex PCR; TCRdb's copy has only in-frame clones and lacks some. The table includes about 170,000 clones, about nine tenths detected once. Material: PBMCs. The receptors shown here come from a woman between 18 and 29 years old in good health and CMV-seropositive.

The chain joins TRBV20-1 to TRBJ1-2; TRBD1 matches at 7 bases. The germline gives CDR1 DFQATT, CDR2 SNEGSKA (reference sequence). The CDR3 runs to 11 residues. The CDR3 reads CAGGSPYGYTF. In DNA form, the CDR3 reads TGCGCAGGGGGATCCCCCTATGGCTACACCTTC.

The chain employs TRBV11-3 and TRBJ1-2; 9 nucleotides line up with TRBD1. The CDR3 contains 18 residues. Unmatched junction bases numbered 12, after V lost 4 bases and J lost 0 bases. Germline CDR1 is SGHNT and CDR2 is YENEEA. DNA for the CDR3: TGTGCCAGCAGCTATAGGGACAGGGTCCACCCTTCTAACTATGGCTACACCTTC. Translated: CASSYRDRVHPSNYGYTF.

J is TRBJ1-1 and V is TRBV5-1; the match to TRBD1 covers 8 bases. This CDR3 has 16 residues. After removal of 4 bases from V and 7 bases from J, the junction contained 15 bases not matched to a gene. Per germline, CDR1 SGHRS and CDR2 YFSETQ. The CDR3 nucleotides are TGCGCCAGCAGCGTACAGGGGGGCAGGGTTGTTGGTGAAGCTTTCTTT. It yields the protein CASSVQGGRVVGEAFF.

This rearrangement joins TRBV7-2 to TRBJ1-5, with 9 bases lining up with TRBD1. The germline CDR1 and CDR2 sequences are SGHTA and FQGNSA. The CDR3 sequence is 15 residues long. J gave up 4 bases and V 5 bases, and 6 bases lay outside the gene matches. The DNA of the CDR3 is TGTGCCAGCAGCCCCGGGACAGGGATAAATCAGCCCCAGCATTTT. Its translation: CASSPGTGINQPQHF. The whole variable domain, remainder taken from reference TRBV7-2 and TRBJ1-5, is GAGVSQSPSNKVTEKGKDVELRCDPISGHTALYWYRQSLGQGLEFLIYFQGNSAPDKSGLPSDRFSAERTGGSVSTLTIQRTQQEDSAVYLCASSPGTGINQPQHFGDGTRLSIL.

The chain employs TRBV5-1 and TRBJ2-5; D not certain. The V and J ends lost 3 bases and 5 bases respectively, with 11 bases between them. The germline V gene has CDR1 SGHRS and CDR2 YFSETQ. CDR3 length: 13 amino acids. CDR3 DNA sequence: TGCGCCAGCAGCTCGGTCCTCCGTGAGACCCAGTACTTC. As protein: CASSSVLRETQYF. Variable domain in full (rest from reference TRBV5-1 and TRBJ2-5): KAGVTQTPRYLIKTRGQQVTLSCSPISGHRSVSWYQQTPGQGLQFLFEYFSETQRNKGNFPGRFSGRQFSNSRSEMNVSTLELGDSALYLCASSSVLRETQYFGPGTRLLVL.

The chain uses TRBV2 and TRBJ1-2; no reliable D call. V was trimmed by 3 bases and J by 5 bases, leaving 10 bases between them. CDR1 and CDR2 (germline): SNHLY, FYNNEI. The CDR3 loop spans 13 amino acids. CDR3: CASSEPLLYGYTF. In nucleotides, the CDR3 is TGTGCCAGCAGTGAGCCCCTGCTATATGGCTACACCTTC. The full variable domain, in which reference TRBV2 and TRBJ1-2 provide the parts outside the CDR3, is EPEVTQTPSHQVTQMGQEVILRCVPISNHLYFYWYRQILGQKVEFLVSFYNNEISEKSEIFDDQFSVERPDGSNFTLKIRSTKLEDSAMYFCASSEPLLYGYTFGSGTRLTVV.

This chain uses TRBV6-1 with TRBJ1-2, with D unresolved. Germline V lookup: CDR1 MNHNS, CDR2 SASEGT. CDR3 size: 14 residues. V dropped 4 bases and J dropped 2 bases, with 11 bases sitting between them. The CDR3 DNA follows: TGTGCCAGCAGTGCTCAGACACGGAACTATGGCTACACCTTC. Translated, it gives CASSAQTRNYGYTF.

This rearrangement joins TRBV4-2 to TRBJ1-1, with D possibly being TRBD1 (6 bases). This CDR3 spans 17 amino acids. The V end was cut by 0 bases, the J end by 0 bases, with 14 bases between. Germline values: CDR1 LGHNA, CDR2 YNFKEQ. The CDR3 DNA reads as TGTGCCAGCAGCCAAGAAGTAACCCGGACAGTGAACACTGAAGCTTTCTTT. Its translation is CASSQEVTRTVNTEAFF.

The genes are TRBV2 and TRBJ1-4; 7 bases line up with TRBD1. CDR1 is SNHLY, CDR2 FYNNEI, per germline. V gave up 10 bases and J gave up 12 bases; unmatched junction bases: 11. CDR3 length: 12 residues. Written as DNA, the CDR3 is TGTGCCACCAAGACAGGGCTCCCTGAACTGTTTTTT. It encodes CATKTGLPELFF.

The V and J genes are TRBV13 and TRBJ2-2; D not certain. Germline V gives CDR1 PRHDT, CDR2 FYEKMQ (reference sequence). CDR3 length: 12 residues. V shed 5 bases and J shed 5 bases, with 6 bases lying between them. CDR3 sequence reads: CASSQQTGELFF. In nucleotides, the CDR3 is TGTGCCAGCAGCCAACAGACCGGGGAGCTGTTTTTT.

This clone has a single count. This chain links TRBV6-1 with TRBJ1-2; 9 bases fit TRBD1. J gave up 4 bases and V 4 bases, and 7 bases lay outside the gene matches. The CDR3 length is 15 residues. Per the germline V gene, CDR1 is MNHNS and CDR2 is SASEGT. For the CDR3, the DNA is TGTGCCAGCAGTGTCTCTCCGGACAGGGGCTATGGCTACACCTTC. Residues: CASSVSPDRGYGYTF.

The table lists this clone with a few counts. V is TRBV5-8 and J is TRBJ1-1; 11 nucleotides line up with TRBD1. V lost 0 bases and J lost 4; bases outside the gene matches: 2. CDR3 size: 15 residues. Germline V lookup: CDR1 SGHTS, CDR2 YDEGEE. CDR3 coding DNA: TGTGCCAGCAGCTTGGACGGGACAGGGGGCACTGAAGCTTTCTTT. The encoded protein is CASSLDGTGGTEAFF.

V is TRBV2 and J is TRBJ2-7, with 13 bases matching TRBD2. The junction had 5 bases not matched to a gene; V was cut back by 6 bases and J by 0 bases. The CDR3 covers 16 residues. In germline, CDR1 is SNHLY, CDR2 FYNNEI. CDR3 sequence reads: CASSLGLAGDSYEQYF. The CDR3 bases are TGTGCCAGCAGCCTCGGACTAGCGGGAGACTCCTACGAGCAGTACTTC.

The J gene is TRBJ1-4, the V gene TRBV5-1; 7 nucleotides align to TRBD1. V lost 4 bases to trimming and J lost 2 bases; unmatched junction nucleotides: 11. CDR1 SGHRS and CDR2 YFSETQ come from the germline V gene. The CDR3 runs 17 residues. CDR3 loop: CASSKATGTGTNEKLFF. The CDR3 DNA reads TGCGCCAGCAGCAAGGCGACAGGGACTGGCACTAATGAAAAACTGTTTTTT.

The chain employs TRBV15 and TRBJ2-1; 7 bases agree with TRBD1. This CDR3 has 15 residues. Germline values: CDR1 LNHNV, CDR2 YYDKDF (reference sequence). V gave up 4 bases and J gave up 0 bases; unmatched junction bases: 3. The CDR3 reads CATSTGQSSYNEQFF. In DNA, the CDR3 is TGTGCCACCAGCACGGGACAGAGCTCCTACAATGAGCAGTTCTTC.

This clone was picked up one time. Written as DNA, the CDR3 is TGCGCCAGCAGGGTCCTCGCGGGGGGAACCGGGGAGCTGTTTTTT. Its protein product is CASRVLAGGTGELFF. This chain links TRBV5-1 with TRBJ2-2, with TRBD2 identical over 8 bases. After removal of 5 bases from V and 5 bases from J, the junction contained 8 bases not matched to a gene. This CDR3 has 15 residues. The germline CDR1 and CDR2 sequences are SGHRS and YFSETQ.

The rearrangement uses TRBV12-5 and TRBJ2-3; D is undetermined. Per the germline V gene, CDR1 is LGHNT and CDR2 is FRNRAP. V was cut by 4 bases and J by 2 bases, with 4 bases left in between. The CDR3 loop spans 12 amino acids. Here the CDR3 reads CASGYITDTQYF. Written as DNA, the CDR3 is TGTGCTAGTGGTTACATCACAGATACGCAGTATTTT.

Only one count was recorded for this clone. This sequence joins TRBV28 and TRBJ2-5, with TRBD1 as a possible D gene (5 bases). The CDR3 spans 15 residues. V lost 6 bases and J lost 5, with 19 bases in between. CDR1 and CDR2 (germline): MDHEN, SYDVKM. For the CDR3, the DNA is TGTGCCAGCAGCTCTCCAGGGTTGGAAGAGGAGACCCAGTACTTC. It codes for CASSSPGLEEETQYF. Based on the CDR3 plus reference TRBV28 and TRBJ2-5, the full variable domain is DVKVTQSSRYLVKRTGEKVFLECVQDMDHENMFWYRQDPGLGLRLIYFSYDVKMKEKGDIPEGYSVSREKKERFSLILESASTNQTSMYLCASSSPGLEEETQYFGPGTRLLVL.

The chain uses TRBV6-6 and TRBJ2-5; tentative D call: TRBD2 (7 bases). The CDR3 sequence is 15 residues long. Trimming took 6 bases from V and 4 from J, leaving 18 bases between them. Germline loops: CDR1 MNHNY, CDR2 SVGAGI (reference sequence). CDR3 nucleotide sequence: TGTGCCAGCAGCTTCACCTCGGGGGGCACAGAGACCCAGTACTTC. Amino acid sequence: CASSFTSGGTETQYF.

The chain uses TRBV7-8 and TRBJ2-2, with TRBD1 matching over 10 bases. Germline lookup yields CDR1 SGHVS and CDR2 FQNEAQ. This CDR3 has 15 residues. Trimming at V came to 4 bases and at J to 3 bases, leaving 2 bases not matched to a gene. In DNA, the CDR3 is TGTGCCAGCAGCTGGACAGGGGGGGACACCGGGGAGCTGTTTTTT. Amino acid sequence: CASSWTGGDTGELFF. Filled out from reference TRBV7-8 and TRBJ2-2, the complete variable domain reads GAGVSQSPRYKVAKRGQDVALRCDPISGHVSLFWYQQALGQGPEFLTYFQNEAQLDKSGLPSDRFFAERPEGSVSTLKIQRTQQEDSAVYLCASSWTGGDTGELFFGEGSRLTVL.

The V call is TRBV15, the J call TRBJ2-3; unclear D gene. V was pared by 0 bases and J by 5 bases, with 3 bases between. This CDR3 has 12 amino acids. In germline, CDR1 is LNHNV, CDR2 YYDKDF (reference sequence). CDR3 DNA sequence: TGTGCCACCAGCAGAGACGGAGATACGCAGTATTTT. Translating it yields CATSRDGDTQYF.

The V gene is TRBV6-5, the J gene TRBJ2-3; TRBD2 is a possible D gene (5 bases). CDR3 length: 13 residues. CDR1 MNHEY and CDR2 SVGAGI come from the germline V gene. Trimming removed 2 bases at V and 6 bases at J, with 9 bases between. The CDR3 nucleotides are TGTGCCAGCAGTTACCGGGGATGGGATACGCAGTATTTT. This sequence encodes CASSYRGWDTQYF.